The 18 T cell receptor beta chains listed next were all sequenced from one sample in a study of T cell responses to AZD1222 COVID-19 vaccine. TCRdb keeps only in-frame clones here, not all; method: immunoSEQ multiplex PCR. The data hold roughly 93,000 clones, with roughly 88% observed a single time. The sequences come from peripheral blood, collected on day 0 of AZD1222 vaccination. Source of these receptors: an adult in good health.

The chain links TRBV7-8 to TRBJ2-7, with D perhaps given as TRBD1 or TRBD2 (6 bases each). Germline CDR1 is SGHVS and CDR2 is FQNEAQ. Between the trimmed V and J ends, which lost 8 bases and 5 bases, there was a span of 10 bases. The CDR3 spans 11 residues. The chain's CDR3 is CASGGTNEQYF. The CDR3 nucleotides read TGTGCCAGCGGAGGGACAAACGAGCAGTACTTC. The full variable domain, its missing parts supplied by reference TRBV7-8 and TRBJ2-7, is GAGVSQSPRYKVAKRGQDVALRCDPISGHVSLFWYQQALGQGPEFLTYFQNEAQLDKSGLPSDRFFAERPEGSVSTLKIQRTQQEDSAVYLCASGGTNEQYFGPGTRLTVT.

This chain connects TRBV7-2 to TRBJ2-7, with TRBD1 as a possible D gene (6 bases). CDR1 SGHTA and CDR2 FQGNSA come from the germline V gene. The CDR3 covers 13 residues. Trimming took 5 bases from V and 0 from J, leaving 8 bases between them. This CDR3 is CASSMDSSYEQYF. The CDR3 DNA reads TGTGCCAGCAGCATGGACAGCTCCTACGAGCAGTACTTC.

The chain carries TRBV7-2 and TRBJ2-1; 7 bases line up with TRBD2. CDR3 length: 15 amino acids. With 3 bases clipped from V and 6 bases from J, the junction kept 8 bases outside the gene matches. Germline assignment: CDR1 SGHTA and CDR2 FQGNSA. In nucleotides, the CDR3 is TGTGCCAGCAGCTTTGGGGGAGGGCCTACCAATGAGCAGTTCTTC. Translated: CASSFGGGPTNEQFF.

The J gene is TRBJ2-7, the V gene TRBV10-3; D gene uncertain. This CDR3 spans 11 amino acids. V lost 1 base and J 5 bases, leaving 3 bases between the germline ends. Germline V gene data show CDR1 as ENHRY and CDR2 as SYGVKD. DNA for the CDR3: TGTGCCATCAGTGAGTTCGACGAGCAGTACTTC. This gives the protein CAISEFDEQYF.

This chain connects TRBV2 to TRBJ1-5; 8 bases fit TRBD1. Germline V CDR1 and CDR2: SNHLY, FYNNEI. CDR3 length: 15 amino acids. The V segment lost 6 bases and the J segment 1 base; nucleotides outside the gene matches: 5. For the CDR3, the DNA is TGTGCCAGCAGGGACAGGGCAGGGAGCAATCAGCCCCAGCATTTT. It codes for CASRDRAGSNQPQHF. Variable domain in full (rest from reference TRBV2 and TRBJ1-5): EPEVTQTPSHQVTQMGQEVILRCVPISNHLYFYWYRQILGQKVEFLVSFYNNEISEKSEIFDDQFSVERPDGSNFTLKIRSTKLEDSAMYFCASRDRAGSNQPQHFGDGTRLSIL.

This sequence joins TRBV7-3 and TRBJ2-3; D tentatively reads TRBD1 or TRBD2 (6 bases each). The CDR3 runs to 15 residues. Trimming stripped 5 bases from V and 3 bases from J, with 15 bases between. Per germline, CDR1 SGHTA and CDR2 FQGTGA. Written as DNA, the CDR3 is TGTGCCAGCAGCCGCGTTGGGGGGCTAACAGATACGCAGTATTTT. Translated: CASSRVGGLTDTQYF.

The chain has TRBV2 and TRBJ1-3; D unclear. Germline CDR1 and CDR2: SNHLY and FYNNEI. Trimming shortened V by 0 bases and J by 4 bases, and 10 bases separated the two germline ends. This CDR3 contains 15 residues. CDR3 in DNA: TGTGCCAGCAGTGAAGCGCGGGCAACGGGAAACACCATATATTTT. Translated, it gives CASSEARATGNTIYF.

This chain connects TRBV7-2 to TRBJ1-4; D unclear. V lost 2 bases and J lost 0, with 19 bases in between. The CDR3 is 19 residues long. Germline lookup yields CDR1 SGHTA and CDR2 FQGNSA. The CDR3 reads CASSLTGLTLIATNEKLFF. DNA of the CDR3: TGTGCCAGCAGCTTAACCGGGTTGACCTTAATTGCAACTAATGAAAAACTGTTTTTT. The entire variable domain, with the rest obtained from reference TRBV7-2 and TRBJ1-4, is as follows: GAGVSQSPSNKVTEKGKDVELRCDPISGHTALYWYRQSLGQGLEFLIYFQGNSAPDKSGLPSDRFSAERTGGSVSTLTIQRTQQEDSAVYLCASSLTGLTLIATNEKLFFGSGTQLSVL.

The genes are TRBV29-1 and TRBJ1-1; 7 bases are shared with TRBD1. Germline trimming cut 6 bases from V and 2 bases from J; bases unmatched to any gene: 6. CDR1 is SQVTM, CDR2 ANQGSEA, per germline. This CDR3 has 13 residues. Here the CDR3 DNA reads TGCAGCGTCTTGACAGGGCCCAACACTGAAGCTTTCTTT. Amino acid sequence: CSVLTGPNTEAFF.

This clone was detected once. The CDR3 coding sequence is TGTGCCAGCAGCTTGGTTGCAGGGGGCCCTCCAACCCAGCAGTACTTC. Encoded protein: CASSLVAGGPPTQQYF. The chain links TRBV5-4 to TRBJ2-7, with TRBD1 matching over 8 bases. Germline V gene lookup returns CDR1 SGHNT and CDR2 YYREEE (reference sequence). This CDR3 comprises 16 residues. With 0 bases clipped from V and 8 bases from J, the junction kept 13 bases outside the gene matches.

This sequence joins TRBV7-2 and TRBJ2-1; TRBD1 matches 7 bases. V trimming: 0 bases; J trimming: 7 bases; junction bases outside the gene matches: 9. Looked up from germline, CDR1 is SGHTA and CDR2 is FQGNSA. CDR3 size: 16 residues. In DNA, the CDR3 is TGTGCCAGCAGCTTAGCGCTTCGGACAGGAAGAAATGAGCAGTTCTTC. It codes for CASSLALRTGRNEQFF.

The chain recombines TRBV28 with TRBJ2-2; a weak D match, TRBD1 (5 bases). CDR1 and CDR2 from the germline V gene are MDHEN and SYDVKM. V gave up 3 bases and J gave up 4 bases, with 12 bases separating them. CDR3 length: 15 residues. As DNA, the CDR3 is TGTGCCAGCAGTTTGGAGAAGGGGCGCACCGGGGAGCTGTTTTTT. As protein: CASSLEKGRTGELFF.

The gene calls are TRBV10-3 and TRBJ2-2; 8 positions match TRBD1. This CDR3 is 14 amino acids long. CDR1 ENHRY and CDR2 SYGVKD come from the germline V gene. The J segment lost 7 bases and the V segment lost 4 bases, leaving 5 bases of the junction unmatched. The CDR3 spells CAISGQGTSGELFF. CDR3 DNA: TGTGCCATCAGTGGACAGGGGACAAGCGGGGAGCTGTTTTTT.

V and J are TRBV19 and TRBJ1-1, with unresolved D. CDR3 length equals 13 residues. Trimming removed 5 bases at V and 11 bases at J, with 18 bases between. CDR1 is LNHDA, CDR2 SQIVND, per germline (reference sequence). The chain's CDR3 is CASSPGPGVRAFF. For the CDR3, the DNA is TGTGCCAGTAGTCCCGGACCTGGTGTGAGGGCTTTCTTT.

The chain couples TRBV19 to TRBJ1-2; tentatively, D is TRBD1 (6 bases). This CDR3 contains 14 residues. V was cut by 5 bases and J by 5 bases, with 15 bases left in between. Per the germline V gene, CDR1 is LNHDA and CDR2 is SQIVND (reference sequence). DNA for the CDR3: TGTGCCAGTAGTGCGTTAGACAGGAAATATGGCTACACCTTC. It codes for CASSALDRKYGYTF.

This clone has a single count. This rearrangement joins TRBV4-2 to TRBJ1-5; 9 bases fit TRBD1. After removal of 1 base from V and 7 bases from J, the junction contained 23 bases not matched to a gene. The CDR3 has 21 residues. From germline, CDR1 is LGHNA and CDR2 YNFKEQ. The chain's CDR3 is CASSQGLFGQGMSVGVQPQHF. The CDR3 region has the DNA TGTGCCAGCAGCCAAGGATTGTTCGGACAGGGGATGTCTGTGGGTGTCCAGCCCCAGCATTTT.

The chain employs TRBV9 and TRBJ1-4; no firm D call. The V gene lost 0 bases and the J gene lost 0 bases, with 6 bases spanning the gap. Germline assignment: CDR1 SGDLS and CDR2 YYNGEE. This CDR3 has 15 residues. The CDR3 nucleotides are TGTGCCAGCAGCGTAGGACCGGCAACTAATGAAAAACTGTTTTTT. The encoded protein is CASSVGPATNEKLFF. Complete variable domain (other parts from reference TRBV9 and TRBJ1-4): DSGVTQTPKHLITATGQRVTLRCSPRSGDLSVYWYQQSLDQGLQFLIQYYNGEERAKGNILERFSAQQFPDLHSELNLSSLELGDSALYFCASSVGPATNEKLFFGSGTQLSVL.

The rearrangement joins TRBV2 to TRBJ2-1, with 12 positions matching TRBD2. The germline CDR1 and CDR2 sequences are SNHLY and FYNNEI. The CDR3 runs to 17 residues. V shed 1 base and J 5 bases; nucleotides not matched to a gene: 6. The CDR3 region is CASSEEGGLAGNNEQFF. CDR3 sequence (DNA): TGTGCCAGCAGTGAAGAGGGCGGACTAGCGGGGAACAATGAGCAGTTCTTC. Full variable domain (remainder filled in from reference TRBV2 and TRBJ2-1): EPEVTQTPSHQVTQMGQEVILRCVPISNHLYFYWYRQILGQKVEFLVSFYNNEISEKSEIFDDQFSVERPDGSNFTLKIRSTKLEDSAMYFCASSEEGGLAGNNEQFFGPGTRLTVL.